The entry below describes one T cell receptor beta chain. This record comes from a study of T cell responses to AZD1222 COVID-19 vaccine. Assay used: immunoSEQ multiplex PCR; TCRdb lists only in-frame clones, some missing. The data contain about 100,000 clones, about nine tenths of them singletons. The CDR3 sequence is 16 residues long. CDR1 is MNHNS and CDR2 is SASEGT in the germline V gene. V was clipped by 1 base and J by 1 base, with 11 bases between them. Sequencing was performed on peripheral blood, taken on day 0 of AZD1222 vaccination. The V call is TRBV6-1, the J call TRBJ1-5; D unresolved. The receptor comes from an adult in good health. The CDR3 is CASSEGAYMSNQPQHF. CDR3 nucleotides: TGTGCCAGCAGTGAAGGGGCCTATATGAGCAATCAGCCCCAGCATTTT.